This T cell receptor beta chain was identified during a study of blood T cell repertoires in COVID-19. Study information: T cells, B-cell-depleted T cells, or PBMCs supplied cDNA or gDNA.

Using immunoSEQ multiplex PCR, the repertoire was profiled, and TCRdb retains in-frame clones only, with some absent. The profile shows 23,000 or so clones, approximately 94% of them singletons. The germline CDR1 and CDR2 sequences are SGDLS and YYNGEE. V lost 4 bases to trimming and J lost 2 bases; unmatched junction nucleotides: 7. This CDR3 has 15 residues. Sequenced: peripheral blood. The receptor comes from a human donor in a cohort sampled during active COVID-19. The rearrangement uses TRBV9 and TRBJ2-3, with 7 bases fitting TRBD2. The CDR3 is CASSPAGLYTDTQYF. Here the CDR3 DNA reads TGTGCCAGCAGCCCAGCGGGGCTTTACACAGATACGCAGTATTTT.